This TCR beta chain appears in the sequencing data of a study of blood T cell repertoires in COVID-19 (TCRdb year 2020). About the study as a whole: Collaborator samples came from the United States, Italy and Spain and covered acute and convalescent phases of COVID-19. The material from the prospective study consisted of cDNA or gDNA derived from T cells, B-cell-depleted T cells, or PBMCs. Deeply sampled blood TCRbeta repertoires from subjects exposed to, actively infected with, or recovered from COVID-19 were included in the dataset. The repertoires were released in a freely available public database meant as a resource for research on the immune response to SARS-CoV-2. Samples were obtained from the ongoing ImmuneRACE study (first 160 participants) and from some 1,300 subjects provided by 6 global collaborators. A de-identified subject ID, COVID-19 status, age in years and sex were almost always included in the sample metadata. Where HLA class I and class II types were available, the types were taken from metadata supplied by the sample provider, not from assay-based typing. Here is what the overall study found, with its caveats: The quantity of clinical and demographic metadata differed by source and by participant and was supplied without curation.

Each collaborating institution followed its own protocols to collect whole blood in K2EDTA tubes. Collaborator samples were shipped for TCRbeta analysis as frozen whole blood, isolated PBMCs, or DNA extracted from either sample type. TCRbeta CDR3 regions were amplified from genomic DNA using the immunoSEQ Assay, a bias-controlled multiplex PCR. As for the original processing: Nucleated cell counts per sample were estimated from amplification of reference gene primers within the assay. To quantify the absolute abundance of each unique TCRbeta CDR3 rearrangement, sequence reads were collapsed and filtered. Productive Simpson clonality was computed per sample as the square root of Simpson's diversity index over productive rearrangements. The table was pulled from immuneACCESS by TCRdb, which kept in-frame rearrangements only. Such tables lose some clones; where checked, under half of the loss comes from unresolved V genes, and the rest has no known cause. V, J and clone size derive from that table, while D and trimming were established from the DNA sequence. This sample holds a few hundred thousand clones; around 80% were observed only once. Of the sample, nearly 20% is held by the ten largest clones.

Of note for this clone: Its antigen target is currently unknown. No base qualities exist here, and no much larger clone lies one base off it.

Reading the germline V gene (reference sequence) gives CDR1 WNHNN and CDR2 SYGVQD. The CDR3 sequence holds 17 residues, the cysteine and phenylalanine included. Just CDR3 DNA is preserved here, 51 bases in frame from base 1. Germline trimming amounts to 0 bases on V and 7 bases on J, with 9 as the count of junction bases outside the gene matches. The sample taken for sequencing was peripheral blood. Recombination connected TRBV10-1 to TRBJ2-1, and 10 junction bases match TRBD2. This TCR was sampled from a man aged 25 to 45 with active or convalescent COVID-19. The DNA is as follows: TGCGCCAGCAGTGAGTCGACGGCTAGCGGGGGTTATAATGAGCAGTTCTTC. This yields the protein CASSESTASGGYNEQFF.